The present TCR beta chain was sequenced within a study of T cell changes during pregnancy in multiple sclerosis. Per the germline V gene, CDR1 is GTSNPN and CDR2 is SVGIG (reference sequence). This CDR3 region has 13 residues. V was shortened by 3 bases and J by 1 base, with 9 bases between the two germline ends. Assay: immunoSEQ multiplex PCR; the TCRdb copy retains only in-frame clones and omits some. Among some 87,000 clones listed, around 94% were seen once. The TCR was taken from a female donor with multiple sclerosis, enrolled in a pregnancy study. V is TRBV30 and J is TRBJ1-1; D may be TRBD1 (6 bases). The source material was CD4+ T cells from peripheral blood mononuclear cells, sampled before pregnancy. The CDR3 DNA follows: TGTGCCTGGAGCTTACAGGGGAACACTGAAGCTTTCTTT. Translated: CAWSLQGNTEAFF.